This paragraph covers one T cell receptor (beta chain) sequence. Data came from immunoSEQ multiplex PCR; TCRdb stores just in-frame clones and leaves some out. Of 600,000 or so clones listed, roughly 95% are singletons. This sample was taken from a study of shared clonotypes between healthy human individuals. Overall study: There were three CD4 naive, three CD4 memory, two CD8 naive and one CD8 memory plates per donor.

CD45RO-negative, CCR7-selected cells formed the naive CD8 fraction, which excluded terminally differentiated effector memory CD45RA+ cells. The sample consisted of naive CD8+ T cells sorted from blood. This clonotype was sampled from a woman aged 25 to 45 in good health.

CDR3 sequence reads: CASSLSTGSNQPQHF. The CDR3, as DNA: TGTGCCAGCAGTTTATCAACAGGCAGCAATCAGCCCCAGCATTTT. The genes are TRBV28 and TRBJ1-5; TRBD1 is a possible D gene (5 bases). The CDR3 is made up of 15 amino acids. V gave up 1 base and J gave up 1 base, with 8 bases separating them. Germline V gene sequence: CDR1 MDHEN, CDR2 SYDVKM.